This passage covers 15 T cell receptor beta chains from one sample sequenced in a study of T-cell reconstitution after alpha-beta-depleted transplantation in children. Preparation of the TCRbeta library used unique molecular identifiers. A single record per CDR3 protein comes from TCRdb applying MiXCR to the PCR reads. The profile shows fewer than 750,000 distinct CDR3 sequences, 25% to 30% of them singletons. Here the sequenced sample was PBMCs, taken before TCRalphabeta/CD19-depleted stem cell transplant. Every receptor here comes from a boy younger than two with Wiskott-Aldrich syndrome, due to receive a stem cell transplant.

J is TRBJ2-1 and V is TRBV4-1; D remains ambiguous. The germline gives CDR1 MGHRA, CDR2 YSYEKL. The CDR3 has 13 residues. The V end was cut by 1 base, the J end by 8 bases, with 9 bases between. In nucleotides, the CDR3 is TGCGCCAGCAGCCAAGGGGTAGGCGATGAGCAGTTCTTC. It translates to CASSQGVGDEQFF.

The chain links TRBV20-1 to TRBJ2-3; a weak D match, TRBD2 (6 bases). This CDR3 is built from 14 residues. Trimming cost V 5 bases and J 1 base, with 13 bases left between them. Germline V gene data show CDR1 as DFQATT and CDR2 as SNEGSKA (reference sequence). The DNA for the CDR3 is TGCAGTGCTCCAACTAGCTCCGGCACAGATACGCAGTATTTT. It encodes CSAPTSSGTDTQYF.

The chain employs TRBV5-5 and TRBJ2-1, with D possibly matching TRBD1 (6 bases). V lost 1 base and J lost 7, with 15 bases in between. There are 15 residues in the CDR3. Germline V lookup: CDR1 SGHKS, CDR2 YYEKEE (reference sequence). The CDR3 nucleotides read TGTGCCAGCAGCTTGAAGAAAGGGGGTAATAATGAGCAGTTCTTC. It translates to CASSLKKGGNNEQFF.

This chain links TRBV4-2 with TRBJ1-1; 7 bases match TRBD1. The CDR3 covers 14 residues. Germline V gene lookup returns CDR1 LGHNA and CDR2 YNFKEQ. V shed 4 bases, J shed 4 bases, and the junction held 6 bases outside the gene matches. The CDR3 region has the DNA TGTGCCAGCAGCCGCGACAGGGCTCTCACTGAAGCTTTCTTT. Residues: CASSRDRALTEAFF.

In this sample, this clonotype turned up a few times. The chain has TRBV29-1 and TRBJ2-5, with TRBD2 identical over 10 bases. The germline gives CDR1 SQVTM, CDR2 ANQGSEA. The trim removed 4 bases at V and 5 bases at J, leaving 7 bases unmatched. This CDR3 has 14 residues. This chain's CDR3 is CSVAPSGSTETQYF. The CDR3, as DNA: TGCAGCGTTGCCCCTAGCGGGAGTACGGAGACCCAGTACTTC.

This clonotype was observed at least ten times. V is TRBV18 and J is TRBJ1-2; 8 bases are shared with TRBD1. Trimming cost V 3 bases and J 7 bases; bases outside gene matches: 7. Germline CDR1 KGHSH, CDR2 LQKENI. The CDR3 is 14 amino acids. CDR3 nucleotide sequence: TGTGCCAGCTCACCCAAAGGACAGGGCTCTGGCTACACCTTC. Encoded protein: CASSPKGQGSGYTF.

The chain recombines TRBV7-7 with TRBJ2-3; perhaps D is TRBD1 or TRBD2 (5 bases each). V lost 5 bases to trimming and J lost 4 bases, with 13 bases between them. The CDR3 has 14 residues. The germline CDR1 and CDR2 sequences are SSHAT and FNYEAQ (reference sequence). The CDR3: CASSPTVGADTQYF. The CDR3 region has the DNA TGTGCCAGCAGCCCGACGGTGGGGGCAGATACGCAGTATTTT. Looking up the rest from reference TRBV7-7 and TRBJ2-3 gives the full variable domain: GAGVSQSPRYKVTKRGQDVTLRCDPISSHATLYWYQQALGQGPEFLTYFNYEAQPDKSGLPSDRFSAERPEGSISTLTIQRTEQRDSAMYRCASSPTVGADTQYFGPGTRLTVL.

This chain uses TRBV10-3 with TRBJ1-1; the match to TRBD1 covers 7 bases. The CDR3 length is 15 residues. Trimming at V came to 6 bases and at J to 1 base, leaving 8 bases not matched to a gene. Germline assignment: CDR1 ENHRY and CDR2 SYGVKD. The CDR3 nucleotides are TGTGCCATCAGCGCTTTTGACAGGGAGAACACTGAAGCTTTCTTT. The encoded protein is CAISAFDRENTEAFF.

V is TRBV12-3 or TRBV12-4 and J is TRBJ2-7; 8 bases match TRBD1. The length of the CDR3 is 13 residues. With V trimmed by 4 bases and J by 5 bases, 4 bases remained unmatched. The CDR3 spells CASSWDRRHEQYF. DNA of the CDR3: TGTGCCAGCAGTTGGGACAGGCGGCACGAGCAGTACTTC.

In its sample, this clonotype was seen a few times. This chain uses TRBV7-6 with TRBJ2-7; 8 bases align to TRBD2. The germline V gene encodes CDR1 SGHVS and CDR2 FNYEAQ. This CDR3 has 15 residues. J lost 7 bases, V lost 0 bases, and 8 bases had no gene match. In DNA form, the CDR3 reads TGTGCCAGCAGCTTAGCACCCAGCGGGAGTCGGGAGCAGTACTTC. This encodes CASSLAPSGSREQYF.

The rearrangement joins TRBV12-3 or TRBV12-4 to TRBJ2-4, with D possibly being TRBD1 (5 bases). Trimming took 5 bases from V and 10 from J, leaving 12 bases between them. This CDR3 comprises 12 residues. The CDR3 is CASSPSGLIQYF. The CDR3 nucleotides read TGTGCCAGCAGTCCCTCAGGGTTGATTCAGTACTTC.

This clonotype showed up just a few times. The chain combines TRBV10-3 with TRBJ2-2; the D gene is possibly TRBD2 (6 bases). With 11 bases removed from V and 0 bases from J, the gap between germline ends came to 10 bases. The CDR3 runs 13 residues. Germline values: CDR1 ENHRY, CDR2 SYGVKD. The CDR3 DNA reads TGTGCCGTTAGCGGAGCGAACACCGGGGAGCTGTTTTTT. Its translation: CAVSGANTGELFF.

CDR3 region: CASSPEFRTGGMLAKNIQYF. CDR3 DNA: TGCGCCAGCAGCCCTGAGTTCAGGACAGGGGGAATGTTGGCCAAAAACATTCAGTACTTC. The chain combines TRBV5-1 with TRBJ2-4; TRBD1 matches 10 bases. This CDR3 has 20 amino acids. Germline CDR1 SGHRS, CDR2 YFSETQ. Trimming at V came to 4 bases and at J to 1 base, leaving 17 bases not matched to a gene.

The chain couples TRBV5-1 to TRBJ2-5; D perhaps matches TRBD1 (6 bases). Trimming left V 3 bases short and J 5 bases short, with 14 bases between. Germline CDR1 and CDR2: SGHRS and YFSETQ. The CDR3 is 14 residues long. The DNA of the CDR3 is TGCGCCAGCAGCTCCAGGGGCGGCGGGGAGACCCAGTACTTC. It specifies CASSSRGGGETQYF.

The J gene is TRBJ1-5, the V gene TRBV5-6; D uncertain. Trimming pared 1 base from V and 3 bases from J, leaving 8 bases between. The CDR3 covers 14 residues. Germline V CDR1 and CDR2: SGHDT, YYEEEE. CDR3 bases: TGTGCCAGCAGCTTGCCCGGGAACAATCAGCCCCAGCATTTT. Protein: CASSLPGNNQPQHF.